This TCR beta chain stems from a study of cytomegalovirus exposure and HLA in healthy donors (dated by TCRdb to about 2017). For context, the study as a whole: According to an earlier analysis of 550 to 750 of the donors, some 180 million T cells yielded some 110 million unique TCR beta sequences and 276 Gb of sequence data. Approximately 310 gigabases of sequencing data and tens of millions of unique TCR sequences were included in an early release covering several hundred HLA-typed donors. Of the roughly 400 genotyped donors, approximately 82% fell in the genetic ancestry cluster associated with self-reported Caucasian donors. The study aimed to test whether signatures of past pathogen exposure could be identified by cataloging public T cell receptors. The study used immunosequencing to profile the T cell repertoires of approximately 630 subjects and linked those repertoires to cytomegalovirus serostatus. In addition to the first cohort of approximately 650 subjects, a separate validation cohort of around 110 different subjects was used. The study combined high-throughput TCR immunosequencing, statistical association of individual TCRs with disease status, and machine learning to predict cytomegalovirus infection status. A later analysis re-analyzed previously published TCR beta repertoires from roughly 630 donors and added high-resolution HLA genotyping to study TCR occurrence patterns. Rather than using new phenotypic data, the later analysis identified candidate immune exposures from TCR beta sequences and from how often those sequences occurred across donors. An earlier analysis of 587 of the donors used high-throughput TCR beta sequencing to judge whether each TCR beta V gene segment behaved as functional or pseudogenic. Donor age, sex, ethnicity and CMV serostatus were compiled together with the repertoire data. Genome-wide SNP genotypes for about 65% of the roughly 670 donors were used in a later genetic analysis, which treated that subset as a discovery cohort. All discovery cohort repertoires had been generated using a single sequencing platform. HLA typing covered class I and class II loci at four-digit resolution. The number of donors typed differed by locus, with roughly 629-640 for A, B, C, DRB1 and DQB1, roughly 520 for DQA1, some 570 for DPA1, and about 450 for DPB1. Several DR-DQ haplotypes were treated as single units for association and clustering because of strong linkage in the cohort. On average, roughly 200,000 unique TCR beta nucleotide sequences were sequenced per donor among 300 to 500 genotyped donors of the cohort, with about 19% of those sequences being non-productive.

In total, approximately 610 healthy bone marrow donors made up the cohort. At the time of sampling, all cohort members were nominally healthy, though unrecorded immune exposures were likely present. The donor tested CMV seronegative, placing the donor among the 300 to 450 seronegative members of the cohort. A peripheral blood sample was provided by each donor, and peripheral blood mononuclear cells were used for TCR beta sequencing. Genomic DNA extraction from the blood cell samples was performed with the Qiagen DNeasy Blood Extraction Kit. Comment on this clone: What this receptor recognizes is not known. No base qualities exist here, and no much larger clone lies one base off it.

Here is what the overall study found, with its caveats: An earlier analysis of 587 of the donors showed that most TCR beta V segments appeared in productive rearrangements either about 90% or about 30% of the time, which broadly matched IMGT annotations. V-gene and J-gene trimming of TCR beta chains was associated with a missense DCLRE1C variant in a later genetic analysis, and the association was replicated in an independent cohort. While some public TCRs were present in many individuals, most TCR sequences turned up only very rarely across donors. A total of around 150 TCR beta chains were listed by the study as associated with cytomegalovirus. In a later analysis, HLA-associated TCR beta chains showed more clonal expansion and lower generation probabilities than non-associated chains that were equally common. A later analysis found that TCR association rates varied across HLA loci, with DRB1 alleles showing the most associated TCRs and HLA-C alleles the fewest. Presence/absence analyses assumed roughly uniform sequencing depth across donors, an assumption that may not hold. In a later analysis, most CMV-associated TCR beta chains were found to appear HLA-restricted, with HLA associations seemingly driven largely by CMV exposure. The earlier analysis of some 560 of the donors excluded 15 to 20 rarely observed V segments, including chromosome 9 orphons, because counts were too low. The classifier was reported to diagnose cytomegalovirus status with high specificity and sensitivity in both the original cohort and the validation cohort. A further reported finding was that TCR beta sequences accurately predicted the HLA-A and HLA-B alleles for most subjects in the first cohort. A few of the identified cytomegalovirus-associated TCR beta chains were confirmed in vitro to be specific for cytomegalovirus antigens. The cohort was sequenced for TCR beta chains only, and without alpha or paired-chain data the features that could be detected were limited. Because HLA typing was missing for some donors at each locus, association tests included only the typed subset. A later genetic analysis reported fewer N-insertions in productive TCRs among donors in an Asian-associated ancestry cluster than the roughly 700-donor mean. It was suggested by the authors that the approach could potentially be generalized to other disease states and immunological phenotypes. The only immune exposure information available for the cohort was CMV serostatus. Correlated functional status among segregating V segments might be attributable to linkage disequilibrium, but an unknown experimental factor could not be ruled out. A cluster of highly shared sequence variants was judged likely to represent a technical artifact of the sequencing pipeline. Assigning TCR associations to individual alleles was difficult when HLA alleles, especially DR and DQ, strongly co-occurred. In a later analysis, around 17,000 TCR beta sequences were associated with specific HLA alleles at a false discovery rate of 0.05. The 87-base-pair reads could not distinguish some IMGT-functional V segments, including TRBV6-2 and TRBV6-3, so those segments were excluded. A later analysis reported that several top co-occurrence clusters appeared linked to parvovirus B19, influenza, CMV and Epstein-Barr virus.

Its CDR3 holds 14 amino acids, cysteine through phenylalanine. Kept here is only the CDR3 DNA, which spans 42 bases and is read in frame from base 1. CDR1 is given as SGDLS and CDR2 as YYNGEE, both from the germline V gene. V is clipped by 1 base and J by 1 base, and the sequence between their germline boundaries is 5 bases long. The library was built by means of the immunoSEQ multiplex PCR assay. The multiplex PCR relied on a mix of 60 forward primers for TCR Vbeta segments and 13 reverse primers for TCR Jbeta segments. The CDR3 region of rearranged TCR beta genes was amplified from genomic DNA with a multiplex PCR assay. Amplified TCR beta libraries were sequenced as 87-base-pair reads on the Illumina HiSeq System. The paper's processing steps were these. A later analysis counted tens of millions of unique TCR beta chains across the 666 repertoires, and roughly 11 million of these chains were shared by at least two donors. Raw reads were error-corrected and collapsed into unique sequences with a nearest-neighbor algorithm that merged closely related sequences to remove PCR and sequencing errors. Alignment of CDR3 sequences to IMGT reference sequences was used to assign V, D and J gene segments. For a sequence to be retained, at least a six-nucleotide match to both a V gene segment and a J gene segment was required. A rearrangement counted as productive if the CDR3 had no stop codons and remained in frame with V and J, and every other rearrangement counted as non-productive. CDR3 was defined by IMGT convention, running from the second conserved V-encoded cysteine to the conserved J-encoded phenylalanine. The earlier analysis of around 640 of the donors excluded sequences that lacked an unambiguous match to a single V gene segment. In an earlier analysis of around 600 of the donors, V segments were called functional above 56.7% productive rearrangements and were called segregating when the between-donor standard deviation exceeded 5%. A statistical classification framework was built to diagnose cytomegalovirus status from the catalog of TCR beta chain sequences. V and J gene assignment, in a later analysis, came from comparing TCR nucleotide sequences with IMGT/GENE-DB human TR gene sequences. A later analysis assigned CDR3 sequences and most-parsimonious VDJ recombination scenarios with the TCRdist pipeline. In a later analysis, every TCR beta chain was defined by the combination of its CDR3 amino acid sequence and its V-gene family, and reads without a unique V-gene family were dropped. As a way to deal with suspected cross-contamination and a sequencing artifact, a later analysis dropped 500 to 700 nucleotide sequences that were highly shared and had low generation probability. In a later analysis, a clonal expansion index was calculated for each public chain from normalized within-repertoire ranks of inferred template counts. Generation probabilities in a later analysis came from a VDJ recombination model fitted to out-of-frame rearrangements, and those results were checked against IGoR. Hypergeometric tests were used in a later analysis to score TCR-TCR, TCR-HLA and TCR-CMV co-occurrence, with a repertoire-size bias correction applied to the TCR pairs. A later analysis estimated false discovery rates by permuting HLA or CMV assignments 20 times. In a later analysis, co-occurring TCRs were grouped with DBSCAN, and TCRdist sequence similarity was added when clustering was performed within HLA-allele-positive subsets. Repertoires with fewer than 30,000 or more than 120,000 public chains were left out of co-occurrence clustering, as were about 5 repertoires with anomalous nucleotide sharing. The source is immuneACCESS, and TCRdb retained only in-frame sequences with V and J called. Part of the clones is not carried over; for the studies checked, unresolved V genes explain less than half of this, and the remainder is unexplained. V and J calls and clone size are as listed in that table; D and trimming were resolved from the DNA. This sample comprises over 130,000 clones, around 66% of them detected only once. 6.5% of the sample is held by the ten biggest clonotypes.

This chain is built from TRBV9 and TRBJ2-2, with no confidently assigned D gene. Sequencing input: PBMCs. This TCR was sampled from a woman aged 55 to 70 in good health and CMV-seronegative. The DNA sequence follows: TGTGCCAGCAGCGTAAGCGTGAACACCGGGGAGCTGTTTTTT. It translates as CASSVSVNTGELFF.